The clone carrying this T cell receptor beta chain has a handful of counts. TCRdb fed the RACE reads into MiXCR, producing one record per CDR3 protein. The sample shows around 120,000 distinct CDR3 sequences, roughly 13% of them seen only once. The sample originates from a study of human T cells and chemical hapten exposure. Background on the study: In the roughly 25-week study, patients were dosed weekly with diphenylcyclopropenone on the scalp throughout. The upper back received 0.01% DPC by patch testing, with results read at 6 days.

This CDR3 region has 17 residues. The V gene's germline CDR1 is MNHEY and CDR2 SVGEGT. The junction had 19 bases not matched to a gene; V was cut back by 6 bases and J by 6 bases. Noted time point: pre-sensitization, week 0. Noted treatment: therapeutic diphenylcyclopropenone sensitization with weekly scalp DPC. Sequencing was performed on whole blood, taken in connection with sensitization to the hapten diphenylcyclopropenone (DPC). The clonotype was recovered from a woman under 30 with alopecia areata. Some clones in this sample may be carry-over from other donors' samples. The rearrangement links TRBV6-2 or TRBV6-3 to TRBJ1-1; 7 bases fit TRBD1. CDR3 in amino acids: CASSVRPFQGGVAEAFF. CDR3 in DNA: TGTGCCAGCAGCGTGCGACCTTTTCAGGGGGGAGTCGCTGAAGCTTTCTTT.